The 23 T cell receptor beta chains below come from one sample, sequenced in a study of response to subunit inactivated influenza vaccine. TCRdb analysed the RT-PCR reads with MiXCR anew, one entry per CDR3 protein. The sample gives hundreds of thousands of distinct CDR3 sequences, 6.5% to 8% of which show up once; 10% to 15% is in the top ten. The starting material was PBMCs from blood, obtained roughly 24 months after vaccination. These receptor sequences come from a man aged 45 to 75 who received an inactivated influenza vaccine.

This clonotype came up a few times. The CDR3 loop is CASSLVSSGTVSYEQYF. Here the CDR3 DNA reads TGTGCCAGCAGCTTAGTAAGTTCCGGGACAGTATCCTACGAGCAGTACTTC. This chain uses TRBV7-8 with TRBJ2-7; TRBD1 matches 7 bases. The germline gives CDR1 SGHVS, CDR2 FQNEAQ. This CDR3 has 17 residues. After removal of 1 base from V and 1 base from J, the junction contained 10 bases not matched to a gene. Drawing the rest from reference TRBV7-8 and TRBJ2-7, the complete variable domain is GAGVSQSPRYKVAKRGQDVALRCDPISGHVSLFWYQQALGQGPEFLTYFQNEAQLDKSGLPSDRFFAERPEGSVSTLKIQRTQQEDSAVYLCASSLVSSGTVSYEQYFGPGTRLTVT.

V is TRBV20-1 and J is TRBJ1-5; D remains unclear. Per germline, CDR1 DFQATT and CDR2 SNEGSKA (reference sequence). This CDR3 has 12 residues. CDR3 coding DNA: TGCAGCGCCCGGCATAGCAATCAGCCCCAGCATTTT. Protein sequence: CSARHSNQPQHF.

This clonotype was detected a few times. This chain uses TRBV5-1 with TRBJ1-4; D ambiguous. Deletions cut 3 bases from V and 0 bases from J, with 15 bases between. CDR3 length: 17 amino acids. CDR1 and CDR2 (germline): SGHRS, YFSETQ. CDR3 DNA: TGCGCCAGCAGCTCGCCTCAATGGGAGACAACTAATGAAAAACTGTTTTTT. Amino acid sequence: CASSSPQWETTNEKLFF.

This clonotype was detected only a few times. This chain uses TRBV20-1 with TRBJ2-1; D is ambiguous. V was clipped by 5 bases and J by 0 bases, with 8 bases between them. Per the germline V gene, CDR1 is DFQATT and CDR2 is SNEGSKA (reference sequence). The CDR3 is made up of 13 amino acids. CDR3 amino acids: CSAYPNSYNEQFF. CDR3 nucleotides: TGCAGTGCTTACCCCAACTCCTACAATGAGCAGTTCTTC.

The sample holds a few counts of this clonotype. A single base separates this from a much larger clone, so it may be a read error. This chain joins TRBV11-2 and TRBJ2-5; 8 positions agree with TRBD2. The CDR3 covers 16 residues. The ends lost 1 base at V and 1 base at J; junction bases unmatched: 5. The germline V gene has CDR1 SGHAT and CDR2 FQNNGV. CDR3 DNA: TGTGCCAGCAGCTTAGGAGGACTAGCACTCCAAGAGACCCAGTACTTC. This sequence encodes CASSLGGLALQETQYF.

This clonotype was counted ten times or more. J is TRBJ2-1 and V is TRBV3-1; maybe TRBD2 (5 bases). The germline V gene encodes CDR1 LGHDT and CDR2 YNNKEL (reference sequence). Trimming took off 1 base at V and 6 bases at J, with 16 bases between the two ends. The CDR3 runs to 16 residues. The CDR3 DNA sequence: TGTGCCAGCAGCCAAGTTTTTCTCGGAGGCGGCAATGAGCAGTTCTTC. It codes for CASSQVFLGGGNEQFF.

This clonotype was counted a few times. The rearrangement links TRBV5-1 to TRBJ2-5; 8 nucleotides match TRBD2. The germline CDR1 and CDR2 sequences are SGHRS and YFSETQ. The CDR3 length is 15 residues. V was pared by 1 base and J by 3 bases, with 5 bases of the junction left unmatched. The CDR3 region is CASSLRTAGEETQYF. CDR3 coding DNA: TGCGCCAGCAGCTTGAGGACAGCGGGGGAAGAGACCCAGTACTTC.

The chain joins TRBV11-2 to TRBJ2-3; 10 positions match TRBD2. The CDR3 is 18 residues long. CDR1 SGHAT and CDR2 FQNNGV come from the germline V gene. V dropped 3 bases and J dropped 0; count of bases not matched to a gene: 9. The CDR3 here is CASSFRLAGPSSTDTQYF. CDR3 bases: TGTGCCAGCAGCTTTAGACTAGCGGGCCCCTCTAGCACAGATACGCAGTATTTT.

The genes are TRBV19 and TRBJ2-7; weak D call: TRBD2 (5 bases). Germline values: CDR1 LNHDA, CDR2 SQIVND (reference sequence). V lost 6 bases to trimming and J lost 4 bases, with 19 bases between them. This CDR3 has 15 amino acids. The CDR3 is CASRDRENPIYEQYF. DNA of the CDR3: TGTGCCAGTAGGGACCGGGAAAATCCTATATACGAGCAGTACTTC.

This clonotype has a count of ten or more. The rearrangement links TRBV20-1 to TRBJ1-1, with D uncertain. CDR1 DFQATT and CDR2 SNEGSKA come from the germline V gene (reference sequence). The V and J ends lost 5 bases and 8 bases respectively, with 12 bases between them. The CDR3 extends over 11 amino acids. This CDR3 is CSAFQTVEAFF. CDR3 sequence (DNA): TGCAGTGCTTTTCAGACCGTCGAAGCTTTCTTT.

This sequence joins TRBV29-1 and TRBJ2-7; 9 bases line up with TRBD2. Germline CDR1 reads SQVTM; CDR2 reads ANQGSEA. The CDR3 totals 13 residues. V shed 1 base, J shed 6 bases, and the junction held 4 bases outside the gene matches. CDR3 sequence reads: CSVEGGRASEQYF. For the CDR3, the DNA is TGCAGCGTTGAAGGCGGGAGGGCCTCCGAGCAGTACTTC.

This clonotype was seen a few times. The CDR3, as DNA: TGCAGCGTTGAATACAGACTAGCCAACAATGAGCAGTTCTTC. Amino acids: CSVEYRLANNEQFF. The gene calls are TRBV29-1 and TRBJ2-1, with 7 bases fitting TRBD2. This CDR3 region has 14 residues. Germline V lookup: CDR1 SQVTM, CDR2 ANQGSEA. After removal of 2 bases from V and 5 bases from J, the junction contained 6 bases not matched to a gene.

This chain links TRBV19 with TRBJ2-7, with D perhaps given as TRBD1 or TRBD2 (5 bases each). This CDR3 is 15 amino acids long. Trimming shortened V by 4 bases and J by 2 bases, and 15 bases separated the two germline ends. Germline-derived CDR1 and CDR2 are LNHDA and SQIVND (reference sequence). CDR3 sequence: CASSTRDQIPYEQYF. CDR3 nucleotide sequence: TGTGCCAGTAGTACCCGGGACCAAATCCCCTACGAGCAGTACTTC.

This clonotype was picked up many times. The DNA for the CDR3 is TGTGCCAGCAGTTTACCCAGGGGGCGCACAGATACGCAGTATTTT. It encodes CASSLPRGRTDTQYF. V gene TRBV12-3 or TRBV12-4 combines with J gene TRBJ2-3, with 8 positions matching TRBD1. The CDR3 is made up of 15 amino acids. Germline trimming cut 2 bases from V and 1 base from J; bases unmatched to any gene: 2.

The chain joins TRBV11-2 to TRBJ2-1, with 7 positions matching TRBD2. CDR3 length equals 18 residues. Unmatched junction bases numbered 8, after V lost 0 bases and J lost 0 bases. CDR1 and CDR2 from the germline V gene are SGHAT and FQNNGV. CDR3: CASSLDIGGGSSYNEQFF. In DNA, the CDR3 is TGTGCCAGCAGCTTAGATATCGGGGGAGGGTCCTCCTACAATGAGCAGTTCTTC.

This clonotype was picked up a small number of times. This sequence joins TRBV6-5 and TRBJ2-2, with D perhaps given as TRBD1 or TRBD2 (5 bases each). Looked up from germline, CDR1 is MNHEY and CDR2 is SVGAGI. The CDR3 loop spans 15 amino acids. V lost 4 bases, J lost 3 bases, and 12 bases lay in between. The CDR3 protein is CASSSGLRDTGELFF. The CDR3 nucleotides are TGTGCCAGCAGTTCAGGGCTGCGGGACACCGGGGAGCTGTTTTTT.

The chain is built from TRBV20-1 and TRBJ2-1; TRBD2 matches 12 bases. Looked up from germline, CDR1 is DFQATT and CDR2 is SNEGSKA (reference sequence). This CDR3 is built from 13 residues. CDR3 in DNA: TGCAGGCACGGACTAGCGGGATTCAATGAGCAGTTCTTC. Translating it yields CRHGLAGFNEQFF.

There are a few counts of this clonotype. The gene calls are TRBV29-1 and TRBJ2-7, with TRBD1 identical over 7 bases. CDR1 is SQVTM, CDR2 ANQGSEA, per germline. This CDR3 is built from 13 residues. The V segment lost 7 bases and the J segment 5 bases; nucleotides outside the gene matches: 11. CDR3 coding DNA: TGCAGCGGCCGAGTCACAGGGGTTCACGAGCAGTACTTC. This encodes CSGRVTGVHEQYF.

A few counts support this clonotype. The chain carries TRBV6-2 or TRBV6-3 and TRBJ2-7, with D perhaps being TRBD1 or TRBD2 (6 bases each). The CDR3 contains 16 residues. Looked up from germline, CDR1 is MNHEY and CDR2 is SVGEGT. V shed 0 bases and J shed 5 bases, with 17 bases lying between them. The CDR3 loop reads CASSYSLTRGLNEQYF. CDR3 DNA sequence: TGTGCCAGCAGTTACTCCCTGACCAGGGGACTCAACGAGCAGTACTTC.

Ten or more counts support this clonotype. The chain combines TRBV20-1 with TRBJ2-5; TRBD2 agrees at 11 bases. V lost 2 bases, J lost 0 bases, and 2 bases stayed unmatched. In germline, CDR1 is DFQATT, CDR2 SNEGSKA (reference sequence). This CDR3 comprises 15 residues. The CDR3 loop is CSARLAGGYQETQYF. Written as DNA, the CDR3 is TGCAGTGCTAGATTAGCGGGAGGGTACCAAGAGACCCAGTACTTC.

The rearrangement links TRBV20-1 to TRBJ2-7; 7 bases match TRBD2. The CDR3 runs 16 residues. Germline V gene lookup returns CDR1 DFQATT and CDR2 SNEGSKA (reference sequence). Germline trimming cut 0 bases from V and 2 bases from J; bases unmatched to any gene: 10. CDR3 nucleotides: TGCAGTGCTAGAGATCGAAATAGCGGGCTGACCTACGAGCAGTACTTC. It translates to CSARDRNSGLTYEQYF.

The table lists this clonotype with many counts. The V gene is TRBV7-8, the J gene TRBJ2-2; weak D call: TRBD2 (7 bases). CDR1 is SGHVS, CDR2 FQNEAQ, per germline. V was trimmed by 5 bases and J by 7 bases, leaving 17 bases between them. CDR3 length: 15 residues. CDR3 bases: TGTGCCAGCAGCCAACGGGGGGCGCGAATCGGGGAGCTGTTTTTT. This encodes CASSQRGARIGELFF.

The chain employs TRBV10-3 and TRBJ2-1, with 7 bases lining up with TRBD1. Unmatched junction bases numbered 5, after V lost 6 bases and J lost 0 bases. CDR1 is ENHRY, CDR2 SYGVKD, per germline. This CDR3 is 15 amino acids long. The CDR3 region is CAIRDRDLSYNEQFF. The CDR3 nucleotides read TGTGCCATCAGAGACAGGGACCTCTCCTACAATGAGCAGTTCTTC.